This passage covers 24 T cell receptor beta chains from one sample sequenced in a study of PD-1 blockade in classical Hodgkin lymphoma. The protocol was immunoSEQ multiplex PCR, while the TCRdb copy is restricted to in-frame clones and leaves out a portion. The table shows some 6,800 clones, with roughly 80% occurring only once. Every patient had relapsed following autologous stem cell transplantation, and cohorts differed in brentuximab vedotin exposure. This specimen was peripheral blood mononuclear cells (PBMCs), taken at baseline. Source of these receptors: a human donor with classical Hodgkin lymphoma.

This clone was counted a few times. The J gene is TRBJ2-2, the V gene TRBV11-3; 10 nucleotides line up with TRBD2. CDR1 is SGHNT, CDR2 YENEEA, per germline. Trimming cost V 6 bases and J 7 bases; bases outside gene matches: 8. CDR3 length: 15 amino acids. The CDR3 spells CASRPGTSANGELFF. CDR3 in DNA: TGTGCCAGCAGGCCCGGGACTAGCGCCAACGGGGAGCTGTTTTTT.

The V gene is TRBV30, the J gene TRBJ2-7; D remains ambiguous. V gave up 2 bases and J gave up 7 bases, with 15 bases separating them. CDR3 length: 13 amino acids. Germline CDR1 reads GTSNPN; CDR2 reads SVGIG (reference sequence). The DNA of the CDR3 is TGTGCCTGGAGTCATCAAGGGCAGAGTGAGCAGTACTTC. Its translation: CAWSHQGQSEQYF. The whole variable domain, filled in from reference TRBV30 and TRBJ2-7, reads SQTIHQWPATLVQPVGSPLSLECTVEGTSNPNLYWYRQAAGRGLQLLFYSVGIGQISSEVPQNLSASRPQDRQFILSSKKLLLSDSGFYLCAWSHQGQSEQYFGPGTRLTVT.

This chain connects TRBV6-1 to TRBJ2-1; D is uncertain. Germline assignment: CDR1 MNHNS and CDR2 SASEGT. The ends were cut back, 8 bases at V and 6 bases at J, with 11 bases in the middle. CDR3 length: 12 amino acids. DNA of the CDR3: TGTGCCAGCTTATGGTCGTTCAATGAGCAGTTCTTC. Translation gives CASLWSFNEQFF.

This CDR3 is CASSSAGQGKETQYF. The DNA of the CDR3 is TGTGCCAGCAGCTCCGCGGGACAGGGAAAAGAGACCCAGTACTTC. This chain uses TRBV7-3 with TRBJ2-5; 9 positions agree with TRBD1. The germline V gene encodes CDR1 SGHTA and CDR2 FQGTGA. The CDR3 sequence is 15 residues long. The V and J ends lost 4 bases and 3 bases, in that order; junction bases with no gene match: 6.

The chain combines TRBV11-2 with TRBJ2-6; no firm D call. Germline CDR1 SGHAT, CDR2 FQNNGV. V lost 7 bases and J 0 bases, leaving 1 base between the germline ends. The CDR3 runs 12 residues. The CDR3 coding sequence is TGTGCCAGCAACTCTGGGGCCAACGTCCTGACTTTC. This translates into CASNSGANVLTF.

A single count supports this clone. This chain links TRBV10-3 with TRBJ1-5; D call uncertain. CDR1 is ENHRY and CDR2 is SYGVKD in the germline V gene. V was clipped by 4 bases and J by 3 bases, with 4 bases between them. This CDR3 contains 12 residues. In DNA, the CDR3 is TGTGCCATCAGTGCCAACAATCAGCCCCAGCATTTT. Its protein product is CAISANNQPQHF.

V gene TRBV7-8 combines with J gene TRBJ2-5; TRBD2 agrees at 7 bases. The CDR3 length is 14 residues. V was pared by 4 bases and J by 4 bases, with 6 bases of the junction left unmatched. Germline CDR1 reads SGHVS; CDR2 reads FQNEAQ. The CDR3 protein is CASSSTTSSETQYF. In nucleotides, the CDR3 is TGTGCCAGCAGCTCGACGACTAGCTCAGAGACCCAGTACTTC.

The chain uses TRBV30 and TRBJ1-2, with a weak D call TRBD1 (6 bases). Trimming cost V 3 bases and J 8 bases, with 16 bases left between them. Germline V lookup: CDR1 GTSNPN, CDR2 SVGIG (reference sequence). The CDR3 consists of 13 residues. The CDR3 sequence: CAWSPGQMGGYTF. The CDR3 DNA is TGTGCCTGGAGCCCCGGACAGATGGGAGGCTACACCTTC.

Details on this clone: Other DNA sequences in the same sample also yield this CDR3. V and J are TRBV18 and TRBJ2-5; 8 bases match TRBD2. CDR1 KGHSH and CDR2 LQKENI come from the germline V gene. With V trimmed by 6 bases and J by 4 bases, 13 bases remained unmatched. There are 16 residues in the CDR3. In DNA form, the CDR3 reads TGTGCCAGCTCCCAAGGACTAGCTCGAATCGGAGAGACCCAGTACTTC. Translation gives CASSQGLARIGETQYF.

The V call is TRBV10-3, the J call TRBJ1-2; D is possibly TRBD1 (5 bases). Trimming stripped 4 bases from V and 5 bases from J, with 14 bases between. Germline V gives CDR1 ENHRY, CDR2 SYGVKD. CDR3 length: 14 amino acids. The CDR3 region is CAISAPGSLYGYTF. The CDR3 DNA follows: TGTGCCATCAGTGCCCCAGGGTCACTTTATGGCTACACCTTC.

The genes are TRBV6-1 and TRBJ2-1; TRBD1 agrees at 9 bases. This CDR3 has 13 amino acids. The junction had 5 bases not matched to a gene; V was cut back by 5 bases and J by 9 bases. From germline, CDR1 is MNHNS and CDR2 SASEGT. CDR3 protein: CASSLGQGGEQFF. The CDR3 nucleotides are TGTGCCAGCAGTTTGGGACAGGGTGGTGAGCAGTTCTTC.

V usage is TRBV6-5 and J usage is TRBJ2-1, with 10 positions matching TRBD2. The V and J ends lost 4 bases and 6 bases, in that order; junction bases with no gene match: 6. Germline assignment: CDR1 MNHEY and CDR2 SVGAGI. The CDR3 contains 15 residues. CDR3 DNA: TGTGCCAGCAGTTCCCTAGCGGGGGCCACCAATGAGCAGTTCTTC. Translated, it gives CASSSLAGATNEQFF.

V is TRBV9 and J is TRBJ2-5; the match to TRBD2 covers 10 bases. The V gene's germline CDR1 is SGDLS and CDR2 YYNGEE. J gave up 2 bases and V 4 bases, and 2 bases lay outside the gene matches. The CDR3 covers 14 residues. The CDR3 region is CASSWGLAQETQYF. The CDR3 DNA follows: TGTGCCAGCAGCTGGGGACTAGCGCAAGAGACCCAGTACTTC.

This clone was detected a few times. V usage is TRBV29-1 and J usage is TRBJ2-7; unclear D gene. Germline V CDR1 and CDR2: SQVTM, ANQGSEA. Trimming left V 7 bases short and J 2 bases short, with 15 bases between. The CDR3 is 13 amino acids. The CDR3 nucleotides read TGCAGCGCAACTGACTGGTCTACCTACGAGCAGTACTTC. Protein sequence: CSATDWSTYEQYF.

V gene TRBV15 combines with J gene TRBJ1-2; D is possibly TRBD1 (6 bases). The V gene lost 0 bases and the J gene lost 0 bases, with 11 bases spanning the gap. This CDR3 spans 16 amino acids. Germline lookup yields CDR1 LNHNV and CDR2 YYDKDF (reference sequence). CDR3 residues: CATSREIGQSNYGYTF. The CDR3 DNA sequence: TGTGCCACCAGCAGAGAAATAGGACAGTCTAACTATGGCTACACCTTC.

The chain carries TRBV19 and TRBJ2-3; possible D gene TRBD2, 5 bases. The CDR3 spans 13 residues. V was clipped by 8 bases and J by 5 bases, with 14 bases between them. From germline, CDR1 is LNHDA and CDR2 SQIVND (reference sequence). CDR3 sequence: CASFGGVVDTQYF. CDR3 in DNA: TGTGCCAGTTTCGGAGGCGTTGTAGATACGCAGTATTTT.

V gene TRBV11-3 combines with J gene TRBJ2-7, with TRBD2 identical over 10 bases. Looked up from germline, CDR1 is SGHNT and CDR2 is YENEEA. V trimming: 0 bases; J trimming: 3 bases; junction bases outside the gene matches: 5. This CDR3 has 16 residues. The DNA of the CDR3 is TGTGCCAGCAGCTTAGATCGGCTAGCGGGGGTCTACGAGCAGTACTTC. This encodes CASSLDRLAGVYEQYF.

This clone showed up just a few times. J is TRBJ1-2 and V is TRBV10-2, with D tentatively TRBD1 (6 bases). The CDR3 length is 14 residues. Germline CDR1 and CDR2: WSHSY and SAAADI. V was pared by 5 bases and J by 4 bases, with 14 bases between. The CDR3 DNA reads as TGCGCCAGCAGTCCAGGGGACGGCCTCTATGGCTACACCTTC. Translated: CASSPGDGLYGYTF.

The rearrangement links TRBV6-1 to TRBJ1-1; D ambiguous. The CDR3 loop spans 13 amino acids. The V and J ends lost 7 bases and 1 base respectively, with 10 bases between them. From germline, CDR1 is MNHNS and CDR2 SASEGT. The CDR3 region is CASTQIRNTEAFF. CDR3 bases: TGTGCCAGCACCCAAATCAGGAACACTGAAGCTTTCTTT.

The CDR3 loop is CASSYTGGLNQPQHF. CDR3 DNA: TGTGCCAGCAGTTACACCGGGGGTCTCAATCAGCCCCAGCATTTT. The rearrangement links TRBV6-5 to TRBJ1-5, with D perhaps TRBD1 (5 bases). The germline V gene encodes CDR1 MNHEY and CDR2 SVGAGI. This CDR3 comprises 15 residues. Trimming stripped 2 bases from V and 3 bases from J, with 11 bases between.

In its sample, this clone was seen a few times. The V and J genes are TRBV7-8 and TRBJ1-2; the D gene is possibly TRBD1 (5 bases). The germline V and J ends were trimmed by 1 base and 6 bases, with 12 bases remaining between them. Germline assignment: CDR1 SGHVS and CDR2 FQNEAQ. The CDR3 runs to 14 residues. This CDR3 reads CASSLGGLAHGYTF. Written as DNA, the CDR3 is TGTGCCAGCAGCTTAGGGGGCCTCGCACATGGCTACACCTTC. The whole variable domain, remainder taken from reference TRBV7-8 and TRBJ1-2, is GAGVSQSPRYKVAKRGQDVALRCDPISGHVSLFWYQQALGQGPEFLTYFQNEAQLDKSGLPSDRFFAERPEGSVSTLKIQRTQQEDSAVYLCASSLGGLAHGYTFGSGTRLTVV.

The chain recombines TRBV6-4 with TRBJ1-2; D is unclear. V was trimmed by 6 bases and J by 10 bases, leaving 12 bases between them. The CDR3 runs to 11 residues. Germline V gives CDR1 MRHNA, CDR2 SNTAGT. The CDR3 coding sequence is TGTGCCAGCAGCGGCGGTTTGGACTACACCTTC. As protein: CASSGGLDYTF.

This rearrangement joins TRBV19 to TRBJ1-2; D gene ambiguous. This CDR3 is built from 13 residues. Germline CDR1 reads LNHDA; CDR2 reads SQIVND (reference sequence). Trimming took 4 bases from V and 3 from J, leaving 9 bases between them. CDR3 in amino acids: CASSRSQDYGYTF. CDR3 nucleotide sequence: TGTGCCAGTAGTAGATCGCAGGACTATGGCTACACCTTC. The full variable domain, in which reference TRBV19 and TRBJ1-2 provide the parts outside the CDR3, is DGGITQSPKYLFRKEGQNVTLSCEQNLNHDAMYWYRQDPGQGLRLIYYSQIVNDFQKGDIAEGYSVSREKKESFPLTVTSAQKNPTAFYLCASSRSQDYGYTFGSGTRLTVV.

For the CDR3, the DNA is TGTGCCAGCAGCGTAGCGGCCGGCTCTGGGGCCAACGTCCTGACTTTC. Translated, it gives CASSVAAGSGANVLTF. The rearrangement joins TRBV9 to TRBJ2-6; D unresolved. Germline CDR1 is SGDLS and CDR2 is YYNGEE. V gave up 0 bases and J gave up 0 bases, with 7 bases separating them. The CDR3 sequence is 16 residues long.